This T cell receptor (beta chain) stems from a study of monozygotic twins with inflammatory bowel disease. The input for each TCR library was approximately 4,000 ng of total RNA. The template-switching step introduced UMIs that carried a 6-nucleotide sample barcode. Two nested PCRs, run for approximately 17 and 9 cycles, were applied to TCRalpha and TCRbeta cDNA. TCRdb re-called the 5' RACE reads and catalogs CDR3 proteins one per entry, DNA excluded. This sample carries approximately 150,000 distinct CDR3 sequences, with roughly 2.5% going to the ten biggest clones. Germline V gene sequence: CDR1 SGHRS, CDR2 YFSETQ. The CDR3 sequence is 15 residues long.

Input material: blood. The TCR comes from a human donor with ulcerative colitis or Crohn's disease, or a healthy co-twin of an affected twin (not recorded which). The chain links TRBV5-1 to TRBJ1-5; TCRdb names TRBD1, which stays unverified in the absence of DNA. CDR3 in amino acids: CASSSQGVRGQPQHF.